The rows below give T cell receptor beta chains drawn from one sample of a study of CD8 T cells in Susac syndrome. TCRdb reanalysed the immunoSEQ multiplex PCR reads using MiXCR and keeps one entry per CDR3 protein. The table has fewer than 150,000 distinct CDR3 sequences, 85% to 95% seen once. The specimen was CD8+ T cells from PBMCs. These receptors were taken from a human donor in good health. The CDR3 runs from the conserved cysteine through the conserved F or W. The D gene is left open where the match is weak. Clone size, where shown, is once, few, many, or a class for clones that have expanded.

>TRBJ2-7|TRBV14|TRBD2|NA
TGTGCCAGCAGCCGCGGACTAGCGGGGCCATACGAGCAGTACTTC
CASSRGLAGPYEQYF
>TRBJ2-5|TRBV12-3/TRBV12-4|TRBD1|NA
TGTGCCAGCAGTCCCTTACAGGGGGCAGAGACCCAGTACTTC
CASSPLQGAETQYF
>TRBJ1-1|TRBV28|TRBD1|NA
TGTGCCAGCAGAAGGGACAGCTCTTCTGAAGCTTTCTTT
CASRRDSSSEAFF
>TRBJ2-2|TRBV25-1|NA|NA
TGTGCCAGCAGTCAGGGGGGGGACACCGGGGAGCTGTTTTTT
CASSQGGDTGELFF
>TRBJ2-1|TRBV12-5|TRBD1|NA
TGTGCTAGTGGTTTGGGACAGGGGCGGGATGAGCAGTTCTTC
CASGLGQGRDEQFF
>TRBJ2-3|TRBV27|TRBD2|NA
TGTGCCAGCAGTTTACGCCCACGGGAAGTAGCGGGACCCACAGATACGCAGTATTTT
CASSLRPREVAGPTDTQYF
>TRBJ2-1|TRBV20-1|NA|once
TGCAGTGCCGTATTGGCGGGCTCCTACAATGAGCAGTTCTTC
CSAVLAGSYNEQFF
>TRBJ2-2|TRBV30|TRBD1|NA
TGTGCCTGGAGGGGATATGCAGGGGGAGCGGCCGGGGAGCTGTTTTTT
CAWRGYAGGAAGELFF
>TRBJ2-1|TRBV7-9|TRBD2|NA
TGTGCCAGCAGCCTAGGCCCCTTTAGCGGGAGGGCCCTATACAATGAGCAGTTCTTC
CASSLGPFSGRALYNEQFF
>TRBJ2-5|TRBV28|NA|NA
TGTGCCAGCAGCTGGACGCCCGAACCACGAGAGACCCAGTACTTC
CASSWTPEPRETQYF
>TRBJ2-7|TRBV29-1|NA|NA
TGCAGCGTTGACGGGGGAGGGGGCTCCTACGAGCAGTACTTC
CSVDGGGGSYEQYF
>TRBJ2-7|TRBV7-8|TRBD1|NA
TGTGCCAGCAGCCACCGGGACAGGTTCTACGAGCAGTACTTC
CASSHRDRFYEQYF
>TRBJ2-7|TRBV12-3/TRBV12-4|NA|once
TGTGCCAGCAGTTTATTACCAGGGGCCGACGAGCAGTACTTC
CASSLLPGADEQYF
>TRBJ2-7|TRBV7-9|TRBD2|NA
TGTGCCAGCAGCTTACTCGGGATAGCGGGAGGCCTTCTCTACGAGCAGTACTTC
CASSLLGIAGGLLYEQYF
>TRBJ1-1|TRBV28|TRBD1|NA
TGTGCCAGCAGTTCATCCCGAGGGACAGGGAACACTGAAGCTTTCTTT
CASSSSRGTGNTEAFF
>TRBJ1-2|TRBV20-1|NA|NA
TGCAGTGCCCTAATCGGAGGGTACTATGGCTACACCTTC
CSALIGGYYGYTF
>TRBJ2-5|TRBV15|TRBD2|NA
TGTGCCACCAGTGTAGCGGGATTGGAGACCCAGTACTTC
CATSVAGLETQYF
>TRBJ2-7|TRBV7-9|NA|NA
TGTGCCAGCTCCCCGGACCGCCGCTACGAGCAGTACTTC
CASSPDRRYEQYF
>TRBJ2-3|TRBV30|NA|NA
TGTGCCTGGAGTCCAGGGTATGCAGATACGCAGTATTTT
CAWSPGYADTQYF
>TRBJ2-7|TRBV28|NA|NA
TGTGCCAGCAGTTTATCTAGTCCAAGCTCCTACGAGCAGTACTTC
CASSLSSPSSYEQYF
>TRBJ2-1|TRBV27|NA|NA
TGTGCCAGCAGTTCGTGGGGCAATGAGCAGTTCTTC
CASSSWGNEQFF
>TRBJ2-7|TRBV27|NA|NA
TGTGCCAGCAGTAAAACAGGCTACGAGCAGTACTTC
CASSKTGYEQYF
>TRBJ2-1|TRBV20-1|NA|once
TGCAGTGCGCCCCGACAGGACGGCGGGAATGAGCAGTTCTTC
CSAPRQDGGNEQFF
>TRBJ2-2|TRBV4-2|NA|NA
TGTGCCAGCAGCCAAGAGGATGGAGGGATCAACACCGGGGAGCTGTTTTTT
CASSQEDGGINTGELFF
>TRBJ2-7|TRBV15|NA|NA
TGTGCCACCAGCCTCCGGGCCCTGGGTGGCGAGCAGTACTTC
CATSLRALGGEQYF
>TRBJ1-2|TRBV29-1|TRBD1|once
TGCAGCGTAGACAGGGGACCCACCTATGGCTACACCTTC
CSVDRGPTYGYTF
>TRBJ1-1|TRBV6-1|TRBD1|NA
TGTGCCAGCAGACCCCGGGACAGGGGGCGCGTGGACACTGAAGCTTTCTTT
CASRPRDRGRVDTEAFF
>TRBJ2-7|TRBV5-5|NA|NA
TGTGCCAGCAGAAGCTTGGTAACCTACGAGCAGTACTTC
CASRSLVTYEQYF
>TRBJ2-1|TRBV4-2|TRBD2|NA
TGTGCCAGCAGCCAAGATCACCTAGCGGGCCTCAATGAGCAGTTCTTC
CASSQDHLAGLNEQFF
>TRBJ2-1|TRBV29-1|TRBD2|NA
TGCAGCGTCTTTCCTTCGGGAGGGTATGAGCAGTTCTTC
CSVFPSGGYEQFF
>TRBJ1-5|TRBV27|NA|NA
TGTGCCAGCAGTCCGGGGGGGGGCGGACAGCCCCAGCATTTT
CASSPGGGGQPQHF
>TRBJ2-1|TRBV29-1|NA|NA
TGCAGCGTTGAAGATCCGCCAGGTGCGGGCTACAATGAGCAGTTCTTC
CSVEDPPGAGYNEQFF
>TRBJ2-1|TRBV20-1|NA|NA
TGCAGTGCTAGAGTAACGGGGCGGAGCACCTACTACAATGAGCAGTTCTTC
CSARVTGRSTYYNEQFF
>TRBJ1-1|TRBV2|TRBD1|NA
TGTGCCGGGGGTAGGGGGCCTGAAGCTTTCTTT
CAGGRGPEAFF
>TRBJ2-7|TRBV3-1|NA|NA
TGTGCCAGCAGCCAAGGTTTAGCGGTCTCCTACGAGCAGTACTTC
CASSQGLAVSYEQYF
>TRBJ2-3|TRBV9|NA|NA
TGTGCCAGCAGCGTAGTACCAGACCCCCATACGCAGTATTTT
CASSVVPDPHTQYF
>TRBJ2-3|TRBV27|NA|once
TGTGCCAGCAGTTTAGCCTTCCCAGATACGCAGTATTTT
CASSLAFPDTQYF
>TRBJ2-1|TRBV11-2|NA|NA
TGTGCCAGCAGCACAGCCCTGCCGCGGCAGTTCTTC
CASSTALPRQFF
>TRBJ2-6|TRBV11-2|TRBD2|NA
TGTGCCAGCAGCTGGGGGCTCCGGGTCGCGGGAGGGCCCTGGGCCAACGTCCTGACTTTC
CASSWGLRVAGGPWANVLTF
>TRBJ2-3|TRBV20-1|TRBD2|NA
TGCAGTGCTAGAGTCGACCGGGCTAGCGGATACACAGATACGCAGTATTTT
CSARVDRASGYTDTQYF
>TRBJ2-2|TRBV20-1|NA|NA
TGCAGTGCCCTTGACTTGGACACCGGGGAGCTGTTTTTT
CSALDLDTGELFF
>TRBJ2-3|TRBV5-6|TRBD2|NA
TGTGCCAGCAGCTCCATTACTAGCGGGATGAAAGATACGCAGTATTTT
CASSSITSGMKDTQYF
>TRBJ1-1|TRBV27|NA|NA
TGTGCCAGCAGCTTGCGAGGGTTCACTGAAGCTTTCTTT
CASSLRGFTEAFF
>TRBJ2-1|TRBV27|TRBD2|NA
TGTGCCAGCAGTTTACTAGTGACTAGCTATGAGCAGTTCTTC
CASSLLVTSYEQFF
>TRBJ2-3|TRBV6-2/TRBV6-3|NA|once
TGTGCCAGCAGTTACCTGACGGGAGAGGATACGCAGTATTTT
CASSYLTGEDTQYF
>TRBJ1-4|TRBV9|NA|NA
TGTGCCAGCAGCGTAGCGGGAGGACGACTGTTTTTT
CASSVAGGRLFF
>TRBJ2-7|TRBV27|TRBD2|NA
TGTGCCAGCAGTTTCAGGCGGGAGTCCTACGAGCAGTACTTC
CASSFRRESYEQYF
>TRBJ2-7|TRBV6-2/TRBV6-3|TRBD2|NA
TGTGCCAGCAGTTACCGACTAGCGGGTCTCACCTCCTACGAGCAGTACTTC
CASSYRLAGLTSYEQYF
>TRBJ2-5|TRBV29-1|TRBD1|NA
TGCAGCGTCCCGGGACAGCCCTGGGAGACCCAGTACTTC
CSVPGQPWETQYF
>TRBJ2-7|TRBV28|NA|NA
TGTGCCAGCAGTGCCAACGAGATGGGGGCGAACGAGCAGTACTTC
CASSANEMGANEQYF
>TRBJ1-1|TRBV7-3|NA|once
TGTGCCAGCAGCTTAACAGGGAGATTACCGAACACTGAAGCTTTCTTT
CASSLTGRLPNTEAFF
>TRBJ2-7|TRBV7-8|NA|once
TGTGCCAGCAGCTTAGTCACAGTGCACTACGAGCAGTACTTC
CASSLVTVHYEQYF
>TRBJ2-6|TRBV24-1|NA|NA
TGTGCCACCAGTGATTTCCGAGAGGGCCTCTCTGGGGCCAACGTCCTGACTTTC
CATSDFREGLSGANVLTF
>TRBJ2-2|TRBV20-1|NA|NA
TGCAGTGCGGCCGTCCGGGACGCCACCGGGGAGCTGTTTTTT
CSAAVRDATGELFF
>TRBJ2-1|TRBV4-2|TRBD2|NA
TGTGCCAGCAGCCAAGTCGGGGAAAGCGGGGCTGAGCAGTTCTTC
CASSQVGESGAEQFF
>TRBJ2-7|TRBV29-1|NA|NA
TGCAGCGTTCGCGATGATGGGGCCGAGCAGTACTTC
CSVRDDGAEQYF
>TRBJ2-4|TRBV7-9|NA|once
TGTGCCAGCAGCCCTCCCGTGGCGGCCAACATTCAGTACTTC
CASSPPVAANIQYF